The text below deals with one T cell receptor (beta chain). There is no known antigen for this receptor. No clone much larger than this one lies a single base away; base qualities are absent. This sample was included in a study of blood T cell repertoires in COVID-19 (TCRdb year 2020). Background on the whole study: Samples covering the acute and convalescent phases of COVID-19 were provided by collaborators in the United States, Italy and Spain. The material from the prospective study consisted of cDNA or gDNA derived from T cells, B-cell-depleted T cells, or PBMCs. Deeply sampled blood TCRbeta repertoires from subjects exposed to, actively infected with, or recovered from COVID-19 were included in the dataset. Samples came from the ongoing ImmuneRACE study (first 160 participants) plus 1,254 subjects from 6 global collaborators. Nearly every sample came with metadata listing a de-identified subject ID, COVID-19 status, age in years and sex. The repertoires were released in a freely available public database intended as a resource for research on the immune response to SARS-CoV-2. Where HLA class I and class II types were available, the types were taken from metadata supplied by the sample provider, not from assay-based typing. The investigation overall reported the following: Clinical and demographic metadata were provided uncurated, with the amount varying by source and participant.

TCRbeta CDR3 regions were amplified from genomic DNA by means of the immunoSEQ Assay, a bias-controlled multiplex PCR. In the paper's pipeline: Within the assay, amplification of reference gene primers was used to estimate how many nucleated cells each sample contained. To quantify the absolute abundance of each unique TCRbeta CDR3 rearrangement, sequence reads were collapsed and filtered. For each sample, productive Simpson clonality was calculated by taking the square root of Simpson's diversity index across productive rearrangements. TCRdb's version of the immuneACCESS table is confined to in-frame rearrangements and falls short of the full clone set. An unresolved V gene accounts for under half of the shortfall where checked; the remainder is of unknown origin. The V and J calls and clone size were taken over from that table, and D and trimming were inferred from the DNA. This sample holds about 110,000 clones; approximately 80% were observed only once. The top ten clonotypes cover roughly 20% of the sample.

The junction shows trimming of 1 base on V and 4 bases on J, plus 7 bases between the germline ends. Its CDR3 holds 14 amino acids, cysteine through phenylalanine. Here the CDR3 DNA is all that survives: 42 bases in frame from base 1. The germline V gene (reference sequence) sets CDR1 to LGHDT and CDR2 to YNNKEL. Whole blood was collected in K2EDTA tubes by collaborating institutions according to the institutions' own protocols. For TCRbeta analysis, collaborators shipped samples as frozen whole blood, isolated PBMCs, or DNA extracted from either of those sample types. Input material: peripheral blood. This receptor chain uses TRBV3-1 (or the pseudogene TRBV3-2) and TRBJ2-2; TRBD1 is perhaps the D gene, given 6 matching bases. The sequence came from a man in his sixties or seventies with active or convalescent COVID-19. The bases read TGTGCCAGCAGCCAAGTAGGGGGCACCGGGGAGCTGTTTTTT. Its protein product is CASSQVGGTGELFF.